What follows is one TCR beta chain and its context. Its antigen remains unknown. While unrecorded immune exposures were likely, the donors were nominally healthy when sampled. The PCR employed 60 Vbeta primers together with 13 Jbeta primers. The protocol was immunoSEQ multiplex PCR, while the TCRdb copy is restricted to in-frame clones and leaves out a portion. Of 110,000 or so clones in the sample, 70% to 85% were seen once. This specimen comes from a study of cytomegalovirus exposure and HLA in healthy donors. Whole-study context: Among 398 genotyped donors, about 83% fell in the Caucasian-associated ancestry cluster.

With V trimmed by 6 bases and J by 8 bases, 5 bases remained unmatched. CDR1 KGHSH and CDR2 LQKENI come from the germline V gene. The CDR3 spans 13 residues. General study points: Rare sequences made up most TCRs, while some public TCRs were found in many donors. Previously analyzed data showed that most TCR beta V segments were productive at a frequency of about 87% or about 30%.

Sequences were obtained from PBMCs. The V gene is TRBV18, the J gene TRBJ1-4, with 8 bases matching TRBD1. The TCR sequence derives from a woman between 18 and 29 years old in good health and CMV-seronegative. CDR3 nucleotides: TGTGCCAGCTCCCGACAGGGGCGAGAAAAACTGTTTTTT. Its translation is CASSRQGREKLFF.